This entry describes one T cell receptor beta chain. This entry comes from a study of blood T cell repertoires in COVID-19. Study-wide context: The United States, Italy and Spain provided the acute and convalescent COVID-19 samples. PBMCs, B-cell-depleted T cells, or T cells were the source of the cDNA or gDNA that made up the material.

In germline, CDR1 is SEHNR, CDR2 FQNEAQ (reference sequence). The V and J ends lost 5 bases and 9 bases respectively, with 8 bases between them. The CDR3 is 11 amino acids. In the source study's methods: Researchers report that nucleated cell counts were estimated from reference gene primer amplification. Profiling relied on immunoSEQ multiplex PCR, and the TCRdb table lists in-frame clones only, not all of them. The V and J calls and clone size come from that table; D and trimming were worked out from the DNA. The sample consists of about 83,000 clones, 87% of them appearing once. The chain has TRBV7-9 and TRBJ2-1, with D perhaps matching TRBD1 (5 bases). The source is a woman aged 50 to 60 with active or convalescent COVID-19. Specimen: peripheral blood. This CDR3 is CASSLRGEQFF. The CDR3 coding sequence is TGTGCCAGCAGCCTTAGGGGTGAGCAGTTCTTC.